The TCR beta chain under discussion was sequenced for a study of response to subunit inactivated influenza vaccine. V was pared by 3 bases and J by 13 bases, with 10 bases between. The CDR3 is 12 residues long. Germline V gene sequence: CDR1 SNHLY, CDR2 FYNNEI. TCRdb analysed the RT-PCR reads with MiXCR anew, one entry per CDR3 protein. The profile covers about 800,000 distinct CDR3 sequences, with around 20% appearing a single time and more than 8.5% taken by the ten largest. This sequence was found in a man aged 45-60 years who received an inactivated influenza vaccine. The source was PBMCs from blood, collected 4 to 6 days after vaccination. The rearrangement uses TRBV2 and TRBJ1-6; D call uncertain. For the CDR3, the DNA is TGTGCCAGCAGTGAGGGATCTTATCCCCTCCACTTT. Its protein is CASSEGSYPLHF.